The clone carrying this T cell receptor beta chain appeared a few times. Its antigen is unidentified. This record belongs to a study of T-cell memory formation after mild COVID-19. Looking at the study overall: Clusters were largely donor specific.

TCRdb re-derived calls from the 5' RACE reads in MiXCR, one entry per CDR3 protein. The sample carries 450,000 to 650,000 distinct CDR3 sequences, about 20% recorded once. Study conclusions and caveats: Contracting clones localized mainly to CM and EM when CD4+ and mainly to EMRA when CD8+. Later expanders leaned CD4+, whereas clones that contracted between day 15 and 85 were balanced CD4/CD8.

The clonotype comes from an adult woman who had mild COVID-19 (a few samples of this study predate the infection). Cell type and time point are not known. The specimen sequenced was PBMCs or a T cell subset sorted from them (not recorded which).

CDR3 in DNA: TGTGCCAGCGCAGAGCCAAGCGACTACAATGAGCAGTTCTTC. It encodes CASAEPSDYNEQFF. The genes are TRBV2 and TRBJ2-1; D call uncertain. V lost 8 bases, J lost 3 bases, and 14 bases lay in between. The CDR3 sequence is 14 residues long. Germline CDR1 is SNHLY and CDR2 is FYNNEI.